Listed below are T cell receptor beta chains from one sample, sequenced in a study of blood T cell repertoires in COVID-19. Only in-frame clones appear in the TCRdb table, and some are missing; sequencing was by immunoSEQ multiplex PCR. The sample lists around 150,000 clones; more than 75% were seen once. The sequenced sample was peripheral blood. These receptors all come from a woman aged 55-69 years with COVID-19, enrolled during active disease. The CDR3 runs from the conserved cysteine through the conserved F or W. A D gene is named only where the DNA matches it firmly. Some rows mark clone size as missing; the rest say once, few, many or name a class of expanded clone.

CDR3nt,CDR3aa,j_gene,v_gene,abundance,d_gene
TGTGCCAGCAGCCCGGGAGTCCGAGGGGAGACCCAGTACTTC,CASSPGVRGETQYF,TRBJ2-5,TRBV7-3,-,-
TGTGCCAGCAGCTCCCAGGTGGGCCGCATCTCTGGAAACACCATATATTTT,CASSSQVGRISGNTIYF,TRBJ1-3,TRBV9,-,-
TGCGCCAGCAGCCAAGTGGGGGCCCCTGGAAACACCATATATTTT,CASSQVGAPGNTIYF,TRBJ1-3,TRBV4-1,-,-
TGCGCCAGCAGCCAAGACGGGGGGCGGGGTCACTCTGGAAACACCATATATTTT,CASSQDGGRGHSGNTIYF,TRBJ1-3,TRBV4-1,-,-
TGTGCCAGCAGCGCCCACAGGGGGCATGGCTACACCTTC,CASSAHRGHGYTF,TRBJ1-2,TRBV9,-,TRBD1
TGTGCCAGCAGCGTAGTGGGACTCAGCTATGGCTACACCTTC,CASSVVGLSYGYTF,TRBJ1-2,TRBV9,-,-
TGTGCCAGCAGCTCGGGACAGGGAGGCTACTATAGCAATCAGCCCCAGCATTTT,CASSSGQGGYYSNQPQHF,TRBJ1-5,TRBV7-9,-,TRBD1
TGTGCCAGCAGTGAGTCGGGGACAGGGTGGAGTCTCGGTGAAAAACTGTTTTTT,CASSESGTGWSLGEKLFF,TRBJ1-4,TRBV6-1,-,TRBD1
TGCGCCAGCAGTGATAAGGCGGGCACGGGGGCAGATACGCAGTATTTT,CASSDKAGTGADTQYF,TRBJ2-3,TRBV10-1,-,-
TGTGCCAGCAGCGTAGTCCCTAGCGGGAGTACAGATACGCAGTATTTT,CASSVVPSGSTDTQYF,TRBJ2-3,TRBV9,-,TRBD2
TGTGCCAGCAGTTTGACAGGGGACCGCACAGATACGCAGTATTTT,CASSLTGDRTDTQYF,TRBJ2-3,TRBV6-5,-,TRBD1
TGTGCCAGTAGTATGGGGGCGCCTAGCAAGTTCTTC,CASSMGAPSKFF,TRBJ2-1,TRBV19,-,-
TGTGCCAGCAGCTTGGGACTAGCGCCTTACAATGAGCAGTTCTTC,CASSLGLAPYNEQFF,TRBJ2-1,TRBV5-5,-,TRBD2
TGTGCCAGCAGGAGAGATAGCAATCAGCCCCAGCATTTT,CASRRDSNQPQHF,TRBJ1-5,TRBV6-5,-,-
TGTGCCAGCAGCGACAATTGGGACAGGGGGCGTGAGGATGGCTACACCTTC,CASSDNWDRGREDGYTF,TRBJ1-2,TRBV11-2,-,TRBD1
TGTGCCAGCAGCTCAAACCCGGGACAGGCCATATATTTT,CASSSNPGQAIYF,TRBJ1-3,TRBV7-6,-,TRBD1
TGTGCCAGCAGTTTAAGAACAGGGGGCGTGAGGCCTATGAACACTGAAGCTTTCTTT,CASSLRTGGVRPMNTEAFF,TRBJ1-1,TRBV27,-,TRBD1
TGTGCCATCAGCGACCCGGGACACCTTTGGGACACCATATATTTT,CAISDPGHLWDTIYF,TRBJ1-3,TRBV10-3,few,-
TGTGCCACCAGTGATTTACGGGGCTACACCTTC,CATSDLRGYTF,TRBJ1-2,TRBV24-1,once,-
TGTGCCAGCAGTGAAGCAGGTGGCGGTTATTACTACGAGCAGTACTTC,CASSEAGGGYYYEQYF,TRBJ2-7,TRBV6-1,-,-
TGTGCCAGCAGTGGGAGGACGGTCGTACACAATGAGCAGTTCTTC,CASSGRTVVHNEQFF,TRBJ2-1,TRBV25-1,-,-
TGTGCCAGTAGTCGGGGACAGGGGGTGAGGTATGGCTACACCTTC,CASSRGQGVRYGYTF,TRBJ1-2,TRBV19,few,TRBD1
TGTGCCAGCAGCTTCACGGACAGGGGCGGGCAGCCCCAGCATTTT,CASSFTDRGGQPQHF,TRBJ1-5,TRBV11-2,-,TRBD1
TGTGCTAGTGGTTTGGAAGCAGGCGTGGGCAATCAGCCCCAGCATTTT,CASGLEAGVGNQPQHF,TRBJ1-5,TRBV12-5,-,-
TGTGCCAGCTCACCTGGGACTAGCGGGAGTTTCAATGAGCAGTTCTTC,CASSPGTSGSFNEQFF,TRBJ2-1,TRBV18,-,TRBD2
TGTGCCACCAGCAGGGCCGAGAACACCGGGGAGCTGTTTTTT,CATSRAENTGELFF,TRBJ2-2,TRBV24-1,-,-
TGTGCCAGCAGTCCACAGGGGGCGGGAGGCTACACCTTC,CASSPQGAGGYTF,TRBJ1-2,TRBV12-3/TRBV12-4,-,TRBD1
TGCGCCAGCAGCTTGACCCTAGTCAATGAGCAGTTCTTC,CASSLTLVNEQFF,TRBJ2-1,TRBV5-1,-,-
TGTGCCTGGACCGGGACAGCAAATGAAAAACTGTTTTTT,CAWTGTANEKLFF,TRBJ1-4,TRBV30,-,TRBD1
TGCGCCAGCCGACAGGGCAACTATGGCTACACCTTC,CASRQGNYGYTF,TRBJ1-2,TRBV5-1,-,TRBD1
TGCGCCAGCAGCGCCAACAGAGACAATGAGCAGTTCTTC,CASSANRDNEQFF,TRBJ2-1,TRBV5-1,-,-
TGTGCCAGCAGCAAAGGAGCGGGAAGGGTAGACAATGAGCAGTTCTTC,CASSKGAGRVDNEQFF,TRBJ2-1,TRBV11-3,-,TRBD2
TGTGCCAGCAGATCCGGGACAATCTCTGGAAACACCATATATTTT,CASRSGTISGNTIYF,TRBJ1-3,TRBV6-6,-,-
TGTGCCAGCAGCGTACAGAGCGGAGCTGGCGGGGAGCTGTTTTTT,CASSVQSGAGGELFF,TRBJ2-2,TRBV9,-,-
TGTGCCAGCAGTTACTCGAGCAGGTCGAACACTGAAGCTTTCTTT,CASSYSSRSNTEAFF,TRBJ1-1,TRBV6-5,-,-
TGCGCCAGCAGCTTGGTGCAGGGGAACACTGAAGCTTTCTTT,CASSLVQGNTEAFF,TRBJ1-1,TRBV5-1,-,-
TGTGCCAGCTCCCGGAACACTGAAGCTTTCTTT,CASSRNTEAFF,TRBJ1-1,TRBV6-5,-,-
TGTGCCAGCAGCCCTTCCCGGGGAGGGCAGACTGAAGCTTTCTTT,CASSPSRGGQTEAFF,TRBJ1-1,TRBV11-3,few,-
TGCGCCAGCACTGCCCTAGGGGGCGGGAGGGACTATGGCTACACCTTC,CASTALGGGRDYGYTF,TRBJ1-2,TRBV5-1,-,TRBD1
TGCGCCAGCAGCCCGGCGGGGTATAGCAATCAGCCCCAGCATTTT,CASSPAGYSNQPQHF,TRBJ1-5,TRBV5-1,-,-
TGTGCCAGCAGGCGTGCTACAGGGGGCCTACAAGCTTTCTTT,CASRRATGGLQAFF,TRBJ1-1,TRBV6-5,few,TRBD1
TGTGCCAGCAGCCCCAACTCTAACTATGGCTACACCTTC,CASSPNSNYGYTF,TRBJ1-2,TRBV27,once,-
TGTGCCAGCAGCCCCACGAGAACCGGGGAGCTGTTTTTT,CASSPTRTGELFF,TRBJ2-2,TRBV7-3,-,-
TGTGCCAGTAGTACAGGCTCTGGGGCCAACGTCCTGACTTTC,CASSTGSGANVLTF,TRBJ2-6,TRBV19,-,-
TGTGCCAGCAGGGAACAGTCCTACAATGAGCAGTTCTTC,CASREQSYNEQFF,TRBJ2-1,TRBV14,-,-
TGTGCCAGTAGTATCCAGGGCCGCTCCACAGATACGCAGTATTTT,CASSIQGRSTDTQYF,TRBJ2-3,TRBV19,-,-
TGTGCCAGCAGGAGGACAGAGAACACTGAAGCTTTCTTT,CASRRTENTEAFF,TRBJ1-1,TRBV25-1,-,-
TGTGCCAGCAGCCTACGGACTAGCGGGGGGGCAATTCGGCAGTTCTTC,CASSLRTSGGAIRQFF,TRBJ2-1,TRBV11-3,-,TRBD2
TGTGCCAGCAGTAATGTAGCGGGAGGGGGGGATACGCAGTATTTT,CASSNVAGGGDTQYF,TRBJ2-3,TRBV13,once,TRBD2
TGTGCCAGCTCACACCCAGGGGGATATGGCTACACCTTC,CASSHPGGYGYTF,TRBJ1-2,TRBV18,-,TRBD1
TGTGCCAGCAGCGCGAGACTGGGGGTCCAGGGGGAGCCCCAGCATTTT,CASSARLGVQGEPQHF,TRBJ1-5,TRBV5-8,-,TRBD1
TGTGCCAGCAGCCTAAGGGGGGGTTTCAATGAAAAACTGTTTTTT,CASSLRGGFNEKLFF,TRBJ1-4,TRBV6-5,-,-
TGTGCCAGCATGGACCGGGACAGGGGGACAGATACGCAGTATTTT,CASMDRDRGTDTQYF,TRBJ2-3,TRBV6-5,-,TRBD1
TGTGCCAGCAGTGAAGCGACAGGAGTAGCCCGCAATCAGCCCCAGCATTTT,CASSEATGVARNQPQHF,TRBJ1-5,TRBV2,many,-
TGTGCCAGCTCACAGACTCCTAGCTCTGGGGCCAACGTCCTGACTTTC,CASSQTPSSGANVLTF,TRBJ2-6,TRBV18,-,-